A single sample gave rise to the 5 T cell receptor beta chains below, sequenced in a study of neoadjuvant nivolumab and ipilimumab in lung cancer. Measured with immunoSEQ multiplex PCR; TCRdb has only the in-frame clones, and not every one. The data show roughly 7,400 clones, with about 72% seen just once and approximately 4% held by the top ten. The starting material was tumor tissue, obtained after neoadjuvant nivolumab, alone or with ipilimumab, at or shortly before surgery. The source is an adult with non-small cell lung cancer.

The chain employs TRBV28 and TRBJ1-5, with D tentatively TRBD1 (5 bases). This CDR3 is 15 amino acids long. Trimming removed 7 bases from V and 8 bases from J, with 21 bases in between. The germline V gene encodes CDR1 MDHEN and CDR2 SYDVKM. The DNA for the CDR3 is TGTGCCAGCATCCTAAGTCTGGGCAGCAGGGAGCCCCAGCATTTT. Protein: CASILSLGSREPQHF.

The chain combines TRBV29-1 with TRBJ2-1, with D perhaps TRBD2 (6 bases). Deletions cut 6 bases from V and 10 bases from J, with 19 bases between. Germline CDR1 and CDR2: SQVTM and ANQGSEA. This CDR3 is 13 amino acids long. CDR3 nucleotides: TGCAGCGTCCAGGAGGGTCCGGAGGACGAGCAGTTCTTC. Protein product: CSVQEGPEDEQFF.

The V call is TRBV10-3, the J call TRBJ2-5, with D possibly being TRBD1 (5 bases). The V end lost 6 bases, the J end lost 5 bases, and 10 bases lay between the germline ends. The germline V gene has CDR1 ENHRY and CDR2 SYGVKD. The CDR3 covers 12 residues. The CDR3 DNA sequence: TGTGCCATCAGGGGGCGGACGGAGACCCAGTACTTC. As protein: CAIRGRTETQYF.

The V gene is TRBV5-6, the J gene TRBJ2-5, with 9 bases fitting TRBD1. CDR1 is SGHDT and CDR2 is YYEEEE in the germline V gene. Trimming cost V 1 base and J 0 bases; bases outside gene matches: 7. The CDR3 extends over 17 amino acids. DNA for the CDR3: TGTGCCAGCAGCTTGTCGGACAGGGGCCGCCACCAAGAGACCCAGTACTTC. Encoded protein: CASSLSDRGRHQETQYF.

The chain joins TRBV5-5 to TRBJ2-1, with TRBD1 as a possible D gene (6 bases). The germline CDR1 and CDR2 sequences are SGHKS and YYEKEE (reference sequence). The CDR3 is 15 residues long. V shed 3 bases and J shed 12 bases, with 22 bases lying between them. The CDR3 loop reads CASSSLSGQSYRQFF. Here the CDR3 DNA reads TGTGCCAGCAGCTCCCTCTCGGGACAATCATATAGGCAGTTCTTC.